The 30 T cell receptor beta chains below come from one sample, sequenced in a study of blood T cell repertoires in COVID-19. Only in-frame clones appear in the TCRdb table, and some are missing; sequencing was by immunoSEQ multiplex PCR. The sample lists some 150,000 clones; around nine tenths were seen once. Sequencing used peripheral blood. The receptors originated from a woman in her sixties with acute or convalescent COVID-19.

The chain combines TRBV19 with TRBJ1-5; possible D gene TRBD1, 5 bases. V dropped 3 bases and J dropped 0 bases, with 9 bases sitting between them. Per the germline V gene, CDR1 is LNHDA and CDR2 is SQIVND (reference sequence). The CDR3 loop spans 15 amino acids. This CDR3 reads CASSIWTNSNQPQHF. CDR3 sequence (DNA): TGTGCCAGTAGTATTTGGACAAATAGCAATCAGCCCCAGCATTTT.

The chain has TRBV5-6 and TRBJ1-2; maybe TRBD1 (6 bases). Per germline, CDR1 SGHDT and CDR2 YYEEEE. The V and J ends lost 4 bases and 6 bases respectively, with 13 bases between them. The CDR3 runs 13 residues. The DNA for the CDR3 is TGTGCCAGCAGCCAAGACTGGGGGCATGGCTACACCTTC. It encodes CASSQDWGHGYTF.

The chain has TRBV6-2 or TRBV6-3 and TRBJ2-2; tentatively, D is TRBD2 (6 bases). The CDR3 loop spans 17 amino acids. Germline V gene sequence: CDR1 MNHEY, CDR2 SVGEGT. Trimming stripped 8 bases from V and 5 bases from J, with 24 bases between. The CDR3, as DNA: TGTGCCAGCCGCCTCTGGACTACCGGCGGACGGACCGGGGAGCTGTTTTTT. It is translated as CASRLWTTGGRTGELFF.

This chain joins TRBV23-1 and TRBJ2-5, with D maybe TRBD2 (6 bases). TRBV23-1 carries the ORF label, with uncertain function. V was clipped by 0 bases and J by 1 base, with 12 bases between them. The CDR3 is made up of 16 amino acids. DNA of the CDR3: TGCGCCAGCAGTCAATCGTTTGGGGGGATCCAAGAGACCCAGTACTTC. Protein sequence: CASSQSFGGIQETQYF.

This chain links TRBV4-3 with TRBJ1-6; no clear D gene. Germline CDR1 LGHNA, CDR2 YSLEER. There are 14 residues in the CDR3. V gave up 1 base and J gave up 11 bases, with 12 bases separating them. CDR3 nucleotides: TGCGCCAGCAGCCAAGTCGACTCCCCAGCACCCCTCCACTTT. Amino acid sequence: CASSQVDSPAPLHF.

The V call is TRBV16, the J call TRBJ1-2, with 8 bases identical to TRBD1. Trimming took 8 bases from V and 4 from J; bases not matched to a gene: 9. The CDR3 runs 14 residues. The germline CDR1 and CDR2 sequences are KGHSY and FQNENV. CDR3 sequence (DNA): TGTGCCAGCTCCCTGACAGGGGATTTCTATGGCTACACCTTC. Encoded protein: CASSLTGDFYGYTF.

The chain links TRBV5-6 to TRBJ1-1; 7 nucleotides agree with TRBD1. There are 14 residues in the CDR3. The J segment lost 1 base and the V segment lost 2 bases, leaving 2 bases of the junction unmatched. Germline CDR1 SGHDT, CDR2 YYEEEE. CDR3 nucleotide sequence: TGTGCCAGCAGCTTTACAGGGGCGAACACTGAAGCTTTCTTT. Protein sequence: CASSFTGANTEAFF. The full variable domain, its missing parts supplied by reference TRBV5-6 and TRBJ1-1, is DAGVTQSPTHLIKTRGQQVTLRCSPKSGHDTVSWYQQALGQGPQFIFQYYEEEERQRGNFPDRFSGHQFPNYSSELNVNALLLGDSALYLCASSFTGANTEAFFGQGTRLTVV.

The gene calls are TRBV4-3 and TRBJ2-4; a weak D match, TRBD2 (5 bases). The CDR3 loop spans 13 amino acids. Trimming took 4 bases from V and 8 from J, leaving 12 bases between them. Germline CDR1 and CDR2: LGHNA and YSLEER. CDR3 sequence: CASSRGLRDIQYF. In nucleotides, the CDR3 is TGCGCCAGCAGCCGAGGACTGAGGGACATTCAGTACTTC.

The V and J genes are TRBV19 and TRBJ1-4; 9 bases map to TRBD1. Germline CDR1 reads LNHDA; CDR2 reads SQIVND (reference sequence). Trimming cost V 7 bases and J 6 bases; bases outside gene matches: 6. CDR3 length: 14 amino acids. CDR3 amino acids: CASTGTGNYEKLFF. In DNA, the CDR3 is TGTGCCAGTACAGGGACAGGGAATTATGAAAAACTGTTTTTT.

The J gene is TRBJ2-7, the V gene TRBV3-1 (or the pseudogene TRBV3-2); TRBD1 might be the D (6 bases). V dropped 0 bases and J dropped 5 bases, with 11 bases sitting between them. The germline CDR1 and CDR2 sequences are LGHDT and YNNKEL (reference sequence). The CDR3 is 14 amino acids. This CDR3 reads CASSQEGGFHEQYF. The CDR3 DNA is TGTGCCAGCAGCCAAGAAGGGGGTTTCCACGAGCAGTACTTC.

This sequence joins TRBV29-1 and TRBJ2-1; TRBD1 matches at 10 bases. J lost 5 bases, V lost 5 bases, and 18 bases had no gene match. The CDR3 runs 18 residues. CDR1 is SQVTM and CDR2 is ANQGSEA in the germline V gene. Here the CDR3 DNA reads TGCAGCGTTCCCGGGACAGGGGATAGGTGGCCCTGGGACAATGAGCAGTTCTTC. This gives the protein CSVPGTGDRWPWDNEQFF.

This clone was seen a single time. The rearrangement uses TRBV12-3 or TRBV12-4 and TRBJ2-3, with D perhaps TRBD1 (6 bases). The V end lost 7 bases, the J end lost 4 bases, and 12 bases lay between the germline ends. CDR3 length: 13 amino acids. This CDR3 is CASKQQGADTQYF. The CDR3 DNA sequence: TGTGCCAGCAAGCAACAGGGCGCAGATACGCAGTATTTT.

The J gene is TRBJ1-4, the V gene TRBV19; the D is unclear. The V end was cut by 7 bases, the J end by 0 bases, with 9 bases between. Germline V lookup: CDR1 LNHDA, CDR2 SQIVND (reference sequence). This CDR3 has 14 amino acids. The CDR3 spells CASTTGTTNEKLFF. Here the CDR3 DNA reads TGTGCCAGTACAACGGGGACAACTAATGAAAAACTGTTTTTT.

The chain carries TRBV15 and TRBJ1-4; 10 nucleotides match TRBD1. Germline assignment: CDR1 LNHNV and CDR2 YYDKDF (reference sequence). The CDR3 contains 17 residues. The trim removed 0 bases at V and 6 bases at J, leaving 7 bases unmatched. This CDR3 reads CATSRDLPGTGDEKLFF. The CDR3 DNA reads TGTGCCACCAGCAGAGATCTCCCGGGGACAGGGGATGAAAAACTGTTTTTT.

CDR3 protein: CASGGAGGNQPQHF. CDR3 DNA: TGTGCCAGCGGGGGGGCAGGGGGCAATCAGCCCCAGCATTTT. The rearrangement joins TRBV6-6 to TRBJ1-5; perhaps TRBD1 as D (6 bases). The length of the CDR3 is 14 residues. Germline CDR1 reads MNHNY; CDR2 reads SVGAGI (reference sequence). Trimming took off 8 bases at V and 2 bases at J, with 13 bases between the two ends.

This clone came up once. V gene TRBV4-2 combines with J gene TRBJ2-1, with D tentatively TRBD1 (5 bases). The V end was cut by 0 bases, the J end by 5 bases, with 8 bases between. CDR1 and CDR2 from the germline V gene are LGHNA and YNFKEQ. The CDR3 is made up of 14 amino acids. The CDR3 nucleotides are TGTGCCAGCAGCCAAGATGGGGCCCACAATGAGCAGTTCTTC. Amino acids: CASSQDGAHNEQFF.

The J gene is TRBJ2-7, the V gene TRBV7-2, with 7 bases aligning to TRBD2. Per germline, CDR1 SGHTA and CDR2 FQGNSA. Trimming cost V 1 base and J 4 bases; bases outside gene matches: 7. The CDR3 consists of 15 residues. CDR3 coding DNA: TGTGCCAGCAGCTTAGTTTTGCGGGGGATTTACGAGCAGTACTTC. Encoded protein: CASSLVLRGIYEQYF.

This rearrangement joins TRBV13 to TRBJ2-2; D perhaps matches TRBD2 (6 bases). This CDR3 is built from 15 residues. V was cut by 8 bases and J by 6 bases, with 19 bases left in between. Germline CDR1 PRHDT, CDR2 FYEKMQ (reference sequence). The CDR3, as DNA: TGTGCCAGCGGCCCTTTGGGCGGGGCAGCCGGGGAGCTGTTTTTT. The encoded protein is CASGPLGGAAGELFF.

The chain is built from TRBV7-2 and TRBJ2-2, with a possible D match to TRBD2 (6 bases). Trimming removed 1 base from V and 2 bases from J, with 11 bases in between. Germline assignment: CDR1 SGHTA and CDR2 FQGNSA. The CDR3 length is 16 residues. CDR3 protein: CASSLGGGTNTGELFF. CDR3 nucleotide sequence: TGTGCCAGCAGCTTAGGGGGAGGCACAAACACCGGGGAGCTGTTTTTT.

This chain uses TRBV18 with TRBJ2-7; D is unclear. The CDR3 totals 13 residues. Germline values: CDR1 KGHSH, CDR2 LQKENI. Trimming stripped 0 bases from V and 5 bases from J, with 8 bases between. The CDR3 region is CASSPPPRDEQYF. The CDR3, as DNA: TGTGCCAGCTCACCACCCCCACGGGACGAGCAGTACTTC.

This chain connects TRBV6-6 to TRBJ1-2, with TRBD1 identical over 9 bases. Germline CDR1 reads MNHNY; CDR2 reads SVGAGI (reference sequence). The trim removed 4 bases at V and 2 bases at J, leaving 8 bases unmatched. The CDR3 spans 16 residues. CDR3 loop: CASSSTSGTGNYGYTF. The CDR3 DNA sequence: TGTGCCAGCAGTTCAACCTCCGGGACAGGGAACTATGGCTACACCTTC.

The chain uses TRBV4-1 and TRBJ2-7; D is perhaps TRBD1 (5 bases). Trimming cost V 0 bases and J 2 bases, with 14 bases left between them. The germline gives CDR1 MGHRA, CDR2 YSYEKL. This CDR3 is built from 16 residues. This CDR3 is CASSQDLRQTPYEQYF. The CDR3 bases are TGCGCCAGCAGCCAAGATCTGCGACAGACCCCCTACGAGCAGTACTTC.

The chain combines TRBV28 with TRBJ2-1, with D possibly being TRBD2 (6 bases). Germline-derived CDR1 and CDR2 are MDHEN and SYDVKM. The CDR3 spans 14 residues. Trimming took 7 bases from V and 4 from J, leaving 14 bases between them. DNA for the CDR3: TGTGCCAGCACCGGGCGGGGCACATACAATGAGCAGTTCTTC. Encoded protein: CASTGRGTYNEQFF.

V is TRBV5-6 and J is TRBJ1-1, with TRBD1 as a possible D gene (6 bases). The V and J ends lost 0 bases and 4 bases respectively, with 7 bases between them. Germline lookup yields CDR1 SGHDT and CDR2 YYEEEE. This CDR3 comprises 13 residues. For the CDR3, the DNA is TGTGCCAGCAGCTTGGAACAGGGCACTGAAGCTTTCTTT. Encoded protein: CASSLEQGTEAFF.

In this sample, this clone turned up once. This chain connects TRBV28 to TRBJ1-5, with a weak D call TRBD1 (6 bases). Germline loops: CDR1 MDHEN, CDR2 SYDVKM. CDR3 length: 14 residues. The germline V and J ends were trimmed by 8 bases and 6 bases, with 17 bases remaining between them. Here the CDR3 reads CASWDPRGGQPQHF. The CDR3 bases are TGTGCCAGCTGGGACCCGAGGGGGGGTCAGCCCCAGCATTTT.

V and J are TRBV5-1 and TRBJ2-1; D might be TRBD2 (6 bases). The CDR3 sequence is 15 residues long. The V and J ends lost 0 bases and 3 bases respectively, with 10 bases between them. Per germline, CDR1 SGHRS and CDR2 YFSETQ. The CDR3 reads CASSLVRGSYNEQFF. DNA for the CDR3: TGCGCCAGCAGCTTGGTGCGGGGAAGCTACAATGAGCAGTTCTTC.

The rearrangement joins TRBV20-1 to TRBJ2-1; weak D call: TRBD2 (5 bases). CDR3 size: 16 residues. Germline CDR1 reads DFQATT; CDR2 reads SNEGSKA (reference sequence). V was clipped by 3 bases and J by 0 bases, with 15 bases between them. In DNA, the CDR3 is TGCAGTGCTAGTTTGACTACGTCCCCCTCCTACAATGAGCAGTTCTTC. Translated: CSASLTTSPSYNEQFF.

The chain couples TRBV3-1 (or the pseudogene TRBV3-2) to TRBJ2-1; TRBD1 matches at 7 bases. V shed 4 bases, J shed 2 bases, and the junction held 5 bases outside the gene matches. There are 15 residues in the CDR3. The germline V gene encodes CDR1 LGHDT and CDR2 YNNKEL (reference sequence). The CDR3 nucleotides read TGTGCCAGCAGCCTTACAGGGGAGCCCTACAATGAGCAGTTCTTC. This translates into CASSLTGEPYNEQFF.

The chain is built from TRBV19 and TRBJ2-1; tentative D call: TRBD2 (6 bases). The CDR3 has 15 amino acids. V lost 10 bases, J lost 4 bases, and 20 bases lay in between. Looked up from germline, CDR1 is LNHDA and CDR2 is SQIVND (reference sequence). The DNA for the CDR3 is TGTGCCACCAATGCGGGGAGCACACTTTACAATGAGCAGTTCTTC. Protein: CATNAGSTLYNEQFF.

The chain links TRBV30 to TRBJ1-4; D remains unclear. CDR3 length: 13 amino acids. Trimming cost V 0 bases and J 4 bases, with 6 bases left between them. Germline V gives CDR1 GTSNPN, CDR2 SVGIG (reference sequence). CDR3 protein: CAWSVQNNEKLFF. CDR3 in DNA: TGTGCCTGGAGTGTTCAGAATAATGAAAAACTGTTTTTT.